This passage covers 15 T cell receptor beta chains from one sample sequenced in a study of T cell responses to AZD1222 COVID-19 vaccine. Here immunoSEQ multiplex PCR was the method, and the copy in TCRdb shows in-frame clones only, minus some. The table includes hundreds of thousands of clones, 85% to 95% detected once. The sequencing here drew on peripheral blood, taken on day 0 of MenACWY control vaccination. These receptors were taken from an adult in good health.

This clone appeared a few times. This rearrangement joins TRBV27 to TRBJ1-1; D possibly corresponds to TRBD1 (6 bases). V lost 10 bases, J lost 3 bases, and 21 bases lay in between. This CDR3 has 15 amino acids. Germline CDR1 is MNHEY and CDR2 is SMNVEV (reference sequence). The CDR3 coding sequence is TGTGCCATTGGGCAGGCGGGACACGGGTACACTGAAGCTTTCTTT. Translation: CAIGQAGHGYTEAFF.

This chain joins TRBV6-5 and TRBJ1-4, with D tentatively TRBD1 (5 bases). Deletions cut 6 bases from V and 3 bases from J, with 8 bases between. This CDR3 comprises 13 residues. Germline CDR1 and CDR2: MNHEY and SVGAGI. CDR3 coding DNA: TGTGCCAGCAGCCAGGGTTCTAATGAAAAACTGTTTTTT. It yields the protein CASSQGSNEKLFF.

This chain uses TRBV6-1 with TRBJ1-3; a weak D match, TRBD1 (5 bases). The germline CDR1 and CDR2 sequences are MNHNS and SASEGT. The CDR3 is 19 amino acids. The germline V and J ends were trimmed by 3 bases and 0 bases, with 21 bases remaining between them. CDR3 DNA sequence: TGTGCCAGCAGTGACCCCCCAGGGAGGGAGGTAATCTCTGGAAACACCATATATTTT. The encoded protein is CASSDPPGREVISGNTIYF.

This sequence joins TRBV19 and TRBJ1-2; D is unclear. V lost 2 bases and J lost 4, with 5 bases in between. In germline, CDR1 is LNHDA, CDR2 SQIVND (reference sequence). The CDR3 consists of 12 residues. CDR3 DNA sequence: TGTGCCAGTAGTATAAGCCTCTATGGCTACACCTTC. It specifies CASSISLYGYTF.

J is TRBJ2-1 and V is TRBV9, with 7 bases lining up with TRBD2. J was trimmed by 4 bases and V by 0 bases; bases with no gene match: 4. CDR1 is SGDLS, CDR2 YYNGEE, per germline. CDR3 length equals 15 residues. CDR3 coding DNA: TGTGCCAGCAGCGTAGGGGAGGGCCGGTACAATGAGCAGTTCTTC. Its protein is CASSVGEGRYNEQFF.

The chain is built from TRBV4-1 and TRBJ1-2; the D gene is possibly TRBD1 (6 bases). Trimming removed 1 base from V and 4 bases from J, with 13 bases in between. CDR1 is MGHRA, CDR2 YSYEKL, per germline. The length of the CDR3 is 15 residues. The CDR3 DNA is TGCGCCAGCAGCCAAGGGCGAGGACAGAGCTATGGCTACACCTTC. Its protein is CASSQGRGQSYGYTF.

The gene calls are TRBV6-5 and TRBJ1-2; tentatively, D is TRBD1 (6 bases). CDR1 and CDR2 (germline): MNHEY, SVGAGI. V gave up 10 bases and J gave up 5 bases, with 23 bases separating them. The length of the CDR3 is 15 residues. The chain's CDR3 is CATMRGGAQLYGYTF. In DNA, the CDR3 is TGTGCCACCATGAGGGGGGGCGCTCAGCTATATGGCTACACCTTC.

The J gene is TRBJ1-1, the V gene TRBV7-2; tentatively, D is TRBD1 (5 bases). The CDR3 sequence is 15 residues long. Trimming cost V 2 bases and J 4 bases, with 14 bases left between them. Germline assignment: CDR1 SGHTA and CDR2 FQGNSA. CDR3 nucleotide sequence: TGTGCCAGCAGCTTATTCGCGTCGAGGGGCACTGAAGCTTTCTTT. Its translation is CASSLFASRGTEAFF.

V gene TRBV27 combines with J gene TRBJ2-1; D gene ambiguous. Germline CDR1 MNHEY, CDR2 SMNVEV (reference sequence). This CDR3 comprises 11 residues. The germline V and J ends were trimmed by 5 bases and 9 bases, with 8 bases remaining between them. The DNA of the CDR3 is TGTGCCAGCAGTACTACCTCTGAGCAGTTCTTC. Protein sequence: CASSTTSEQFF.

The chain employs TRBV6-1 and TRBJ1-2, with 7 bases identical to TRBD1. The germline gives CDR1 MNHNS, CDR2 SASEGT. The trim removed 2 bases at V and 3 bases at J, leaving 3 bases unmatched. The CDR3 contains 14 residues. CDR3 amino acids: CASSEYQGDYGYTF. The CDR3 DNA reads TGTGCCAGCAGTGAATATCAGGGGGACTATGGCTACACCTTC.

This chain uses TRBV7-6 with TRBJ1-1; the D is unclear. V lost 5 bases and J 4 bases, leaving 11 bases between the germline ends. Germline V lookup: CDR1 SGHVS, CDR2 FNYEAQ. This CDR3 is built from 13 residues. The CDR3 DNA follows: TGTGCCAGCAGCCTGAGTGAAGCCACTGAAGCTTTCTTT. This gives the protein CASSLSEATEAFF.

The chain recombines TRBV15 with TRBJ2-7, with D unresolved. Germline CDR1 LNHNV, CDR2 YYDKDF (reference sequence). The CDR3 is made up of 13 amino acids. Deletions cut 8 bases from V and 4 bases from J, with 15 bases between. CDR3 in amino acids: CATSGYVNYEQYF. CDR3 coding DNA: TGTGCCACCTCCGGGTACGTCAATTACGAGCAGTACTTC. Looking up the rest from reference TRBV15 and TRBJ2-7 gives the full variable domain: DAMVIQNPRYQVTQFGKPVTLSCSQTLNHNVMYWYQQKSSQAPKLLFHYYDKDFNNEADTPDNFQSRRPNTSFCFLDIRSPGLGDTAMYLCATSGYVNYEQYFGPGTRLTVT.

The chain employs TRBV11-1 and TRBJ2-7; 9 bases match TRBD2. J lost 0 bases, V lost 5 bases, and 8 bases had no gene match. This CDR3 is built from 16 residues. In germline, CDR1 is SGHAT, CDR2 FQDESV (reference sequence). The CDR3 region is CASSIIAGDYSYEQYF. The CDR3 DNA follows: TGTGCCAGCAGCATAATAGCGGGGGACTACTCCTACGAGCAGTACTTC.

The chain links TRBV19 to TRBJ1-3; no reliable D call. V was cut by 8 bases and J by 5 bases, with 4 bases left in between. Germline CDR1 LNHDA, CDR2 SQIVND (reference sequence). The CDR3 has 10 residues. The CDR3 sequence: CASGRNTIYF. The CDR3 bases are TGTGCCAGTGGAAGAAACACCATATATTTT.

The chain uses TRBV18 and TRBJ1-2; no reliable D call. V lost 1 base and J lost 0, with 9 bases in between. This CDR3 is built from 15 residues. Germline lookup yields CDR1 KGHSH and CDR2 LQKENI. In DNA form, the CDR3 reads TGTGCCAGCTCACCACATCCAGTAGCTAACTATGGCTACACCTTC. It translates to CASSPHPVANYGYTF.